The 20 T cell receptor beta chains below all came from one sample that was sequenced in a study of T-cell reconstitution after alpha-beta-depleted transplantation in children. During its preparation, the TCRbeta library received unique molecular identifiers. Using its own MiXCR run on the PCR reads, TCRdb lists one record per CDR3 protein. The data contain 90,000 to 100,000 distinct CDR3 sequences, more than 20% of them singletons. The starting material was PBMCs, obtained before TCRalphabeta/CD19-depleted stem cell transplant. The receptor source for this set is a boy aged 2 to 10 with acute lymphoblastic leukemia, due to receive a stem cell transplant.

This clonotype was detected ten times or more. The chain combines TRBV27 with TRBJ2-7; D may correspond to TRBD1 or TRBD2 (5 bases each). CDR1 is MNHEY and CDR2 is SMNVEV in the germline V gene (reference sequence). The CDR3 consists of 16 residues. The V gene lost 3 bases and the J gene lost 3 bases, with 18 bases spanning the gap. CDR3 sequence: CASSFRSGTALYEQYF. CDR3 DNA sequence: TGTGCCAGCAGTTTTCGCTCCGGGACGGCACTCTACGAGCAGTACTTC.

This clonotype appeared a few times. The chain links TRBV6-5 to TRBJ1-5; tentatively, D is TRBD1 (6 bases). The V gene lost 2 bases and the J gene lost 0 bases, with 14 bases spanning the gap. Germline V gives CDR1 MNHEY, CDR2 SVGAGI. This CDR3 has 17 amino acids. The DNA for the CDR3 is TGTGCCAGCAGTTACCAACAGGGCATTGGTAGCAATCAGCCCCAGCATTTT. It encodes CASSYQQGIGSNQPQHF.

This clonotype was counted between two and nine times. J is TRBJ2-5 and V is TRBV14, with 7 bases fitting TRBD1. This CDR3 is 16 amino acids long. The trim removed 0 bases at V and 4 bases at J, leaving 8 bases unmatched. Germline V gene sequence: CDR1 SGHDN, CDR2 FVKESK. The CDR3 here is CASSQDLGQARETQYF. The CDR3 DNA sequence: TGTGCCAGCAGCCAAGATCTTGGACAGGCTCGAGAGACCCAGTACTTC.

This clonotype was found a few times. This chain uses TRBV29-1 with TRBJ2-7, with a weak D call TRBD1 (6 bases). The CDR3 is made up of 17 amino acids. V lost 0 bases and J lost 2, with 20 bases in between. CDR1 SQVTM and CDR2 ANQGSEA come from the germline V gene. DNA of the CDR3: TGCAGCGTTGAAGATCTTAAGGGGGACGGGAACACCTACGAGCAGTACTTC. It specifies CSVEDLKGDGNTYEQYF.

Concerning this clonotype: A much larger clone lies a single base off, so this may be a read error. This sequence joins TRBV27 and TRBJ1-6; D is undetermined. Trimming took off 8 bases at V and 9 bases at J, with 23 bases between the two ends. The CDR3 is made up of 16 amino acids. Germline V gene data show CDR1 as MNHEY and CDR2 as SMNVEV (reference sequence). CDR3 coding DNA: TGTGCCAGCGCCCTCCTCCCCACCCAGGTGGGTTCACCCCTCCACTTT. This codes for CASALLPTQVGSPLHF.

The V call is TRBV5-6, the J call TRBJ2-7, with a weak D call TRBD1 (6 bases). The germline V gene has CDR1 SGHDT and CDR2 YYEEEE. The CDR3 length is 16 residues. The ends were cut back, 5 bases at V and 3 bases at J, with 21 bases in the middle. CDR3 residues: CASSKWGRREIYEQYF. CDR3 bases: TGTGCCAGCAGTAAATGGGGGCGGAGAGAAATCTACGAGCAGTACTTC.

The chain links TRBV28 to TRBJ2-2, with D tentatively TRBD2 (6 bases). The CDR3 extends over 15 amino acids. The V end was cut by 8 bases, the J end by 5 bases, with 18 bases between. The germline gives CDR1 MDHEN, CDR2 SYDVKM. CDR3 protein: CASGRSAGITGELFF. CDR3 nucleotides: TGTGCCAGCGGTCGCTCCGCGGGAATAACCGGGGAGCTGTTTTTT.

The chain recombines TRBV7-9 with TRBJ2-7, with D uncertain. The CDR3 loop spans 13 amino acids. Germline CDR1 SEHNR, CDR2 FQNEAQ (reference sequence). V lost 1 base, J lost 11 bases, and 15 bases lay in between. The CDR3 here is CASSLEGPPPEYF. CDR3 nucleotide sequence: TGTGCCAGCAGCTTAGAAGGGCCCCCACCGGAGTACTTC.

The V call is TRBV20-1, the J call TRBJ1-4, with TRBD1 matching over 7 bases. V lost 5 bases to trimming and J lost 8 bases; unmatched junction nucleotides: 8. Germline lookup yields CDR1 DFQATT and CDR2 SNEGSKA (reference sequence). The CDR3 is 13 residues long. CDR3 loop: CSAWGQPDEKLFF. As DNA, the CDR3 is TGCAGTGCTTGGGGACAGCCTGACGAAAAACTGTTTTTT.

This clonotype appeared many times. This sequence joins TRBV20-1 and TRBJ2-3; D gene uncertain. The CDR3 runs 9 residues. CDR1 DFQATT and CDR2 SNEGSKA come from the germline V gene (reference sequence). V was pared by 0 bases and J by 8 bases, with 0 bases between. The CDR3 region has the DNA TGCAGTGCTAGAGATACGCAGTATTTT. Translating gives CSARDTQYF.

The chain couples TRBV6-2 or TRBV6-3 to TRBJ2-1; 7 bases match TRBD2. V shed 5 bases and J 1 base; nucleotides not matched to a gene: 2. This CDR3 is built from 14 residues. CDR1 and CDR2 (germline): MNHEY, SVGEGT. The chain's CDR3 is CASSNGGSYNEQFF. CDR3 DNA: TGTGCCAGCAGTAACGGGGGGTCCTACAATGAGCAGTTCTTC.

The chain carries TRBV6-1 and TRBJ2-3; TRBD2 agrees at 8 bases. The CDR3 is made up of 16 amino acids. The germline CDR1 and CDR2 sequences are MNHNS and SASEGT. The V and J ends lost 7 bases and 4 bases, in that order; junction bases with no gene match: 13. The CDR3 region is CASTGPGGDIADTQYF. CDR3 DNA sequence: TGTGCCAGCACCGGGCCGGGGGGGGATATCGCAGATACGCAGTATTTT.

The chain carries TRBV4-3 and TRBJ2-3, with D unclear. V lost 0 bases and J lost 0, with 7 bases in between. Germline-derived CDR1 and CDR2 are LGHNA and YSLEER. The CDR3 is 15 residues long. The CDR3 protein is CASSQDITSTDTQYF. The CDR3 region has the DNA TGCGCCAGCAGCCAAGATATAACAAGCACAGATACGCAGTATTTT.

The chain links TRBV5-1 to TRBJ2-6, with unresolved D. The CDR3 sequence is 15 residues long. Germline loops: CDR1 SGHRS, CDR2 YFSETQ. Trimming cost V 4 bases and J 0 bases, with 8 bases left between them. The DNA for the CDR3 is TGCGCCAGCAGCAGCAAATCCTCTGGGGCCAACGTCCTGACTTTC. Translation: CASSSKSSGANVLTF.

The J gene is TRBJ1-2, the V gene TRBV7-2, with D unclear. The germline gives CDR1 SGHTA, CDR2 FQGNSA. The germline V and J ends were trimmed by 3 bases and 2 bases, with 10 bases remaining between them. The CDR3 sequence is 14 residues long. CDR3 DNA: TGTGCCAGCAGCTTTACCAGCGCAAACTATGGCTACACCTTC. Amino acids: CASSFTSANYGYTF.

The CDR3 sequence is CASSNNGPSYEQYF. The DNA of the CDR3 is TGTGCCAGCAGCAACAACGGGCCATCCTACGAGCAGTACTTC. V usage is TRBV5-5 and J usage is TRBJ2-7; D remains unclear. V lost 4 bases, J lost 1 base, and 12 bases lay in between. From germline, CDR1 is SGHKS and CDR2 YYEKEE (reference sequence). The length of the CDR3 is 14 residues.

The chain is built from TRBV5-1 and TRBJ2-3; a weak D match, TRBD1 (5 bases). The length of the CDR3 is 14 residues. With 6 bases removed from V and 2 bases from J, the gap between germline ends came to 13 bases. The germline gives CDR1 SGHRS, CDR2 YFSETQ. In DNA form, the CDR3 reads TGCGCCAGCAATTCAGGGCTCGTCACAGATACGCAGTATTTT. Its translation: CASNSGLVTDTQYF.

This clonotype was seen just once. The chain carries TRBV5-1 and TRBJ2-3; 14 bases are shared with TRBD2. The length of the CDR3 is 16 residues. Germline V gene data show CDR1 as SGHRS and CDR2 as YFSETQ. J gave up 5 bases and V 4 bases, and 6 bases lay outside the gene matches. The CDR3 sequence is CASSTGLAGVVDTQYF. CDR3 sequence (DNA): TGCGCCAGCAGCACGGGACTAGCGGGAGTTGTAGATACGCAGTATTTT. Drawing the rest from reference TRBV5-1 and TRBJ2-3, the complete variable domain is KAGVTQTPRYLIKTRGQQVTLSCSPISGHRSVSWYQQTPGQGLQFLFEYFSETQRNKGNFPGRFSGRQFSNSRSEMNVSTLELGDSALYLCASSTGLAGVVDTQYFGPGTRLTVL.

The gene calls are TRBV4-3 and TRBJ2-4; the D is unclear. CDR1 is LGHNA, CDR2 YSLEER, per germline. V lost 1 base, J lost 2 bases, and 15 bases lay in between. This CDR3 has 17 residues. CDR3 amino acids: CASSQVLGILSKNIQYF. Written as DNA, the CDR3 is TGCGCCAGCAGCCAAGTGTTAGGGATCTTATCCAAAAACATTCAGTACTTC.

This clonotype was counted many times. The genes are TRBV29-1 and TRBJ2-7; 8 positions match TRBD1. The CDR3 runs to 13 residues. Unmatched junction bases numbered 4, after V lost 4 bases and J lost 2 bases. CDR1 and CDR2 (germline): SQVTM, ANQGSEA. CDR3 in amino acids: CSVVSGGAYEQYF. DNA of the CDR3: TGCAGCGTTGTATCAGGGGGCGCCTACGAGCAGTACTTC.